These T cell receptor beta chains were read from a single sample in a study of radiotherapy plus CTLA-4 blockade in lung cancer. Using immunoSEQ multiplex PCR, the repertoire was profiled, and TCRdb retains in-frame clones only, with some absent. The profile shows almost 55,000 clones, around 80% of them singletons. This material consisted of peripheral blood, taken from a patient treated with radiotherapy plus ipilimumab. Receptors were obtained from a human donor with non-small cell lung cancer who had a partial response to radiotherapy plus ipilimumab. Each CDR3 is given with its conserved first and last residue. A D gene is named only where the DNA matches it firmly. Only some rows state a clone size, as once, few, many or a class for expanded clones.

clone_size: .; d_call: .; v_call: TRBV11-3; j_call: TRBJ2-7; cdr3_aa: CASSLGDMPYEQYF; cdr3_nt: TGTGCCAGCAGCTTAGGGGACATGCCTTACGAGCAGTACTTC
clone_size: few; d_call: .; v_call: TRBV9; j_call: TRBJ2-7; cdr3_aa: CASSATRQVYSYEQYF; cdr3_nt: TGTGCCAGCAGCGCAACACGACAGGTTTACTCCTACGAGCAGTACTTC
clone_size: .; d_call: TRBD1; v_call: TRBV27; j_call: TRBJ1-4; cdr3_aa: CASSRGTANEKLFF; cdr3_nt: TGTGCCAGCAGCCGAGGGACAGCTAATGAAAAACTGTTTTTT
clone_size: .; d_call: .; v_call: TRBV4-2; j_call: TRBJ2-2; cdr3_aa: CASSQLRGRGPSTGELFF; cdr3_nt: TGTGCCAGCAGCCAATTACGTGGGCGGGGCCCGAGCACCGGGGAGCTGTTTTTT
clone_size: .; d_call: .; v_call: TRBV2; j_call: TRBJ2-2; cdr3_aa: CASMKEAGELFF; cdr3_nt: TGTGCCAGCATGAAGGAGGCCGGGGAGCTGTTTTTT
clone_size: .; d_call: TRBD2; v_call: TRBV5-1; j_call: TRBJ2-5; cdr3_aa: CASSLRLAGAQETQYF; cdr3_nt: TGCGCCAGCAGCCTTAGACTAGCGGGGGCTCAAGAGACCCAGTACTTC
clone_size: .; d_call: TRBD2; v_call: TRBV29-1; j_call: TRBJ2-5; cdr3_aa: CSVVRGFAETQYF; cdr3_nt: TGCAGCGTCGTGCGGGGGTTCGCAGAGACCCAGTACTTC
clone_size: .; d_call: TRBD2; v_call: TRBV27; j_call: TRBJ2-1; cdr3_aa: CASTLRASGSYNEQFF; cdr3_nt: TGTGCCAGCACCTTAAGGGCTAGCGGCTCCTACAATGAGCAGTTCTTC
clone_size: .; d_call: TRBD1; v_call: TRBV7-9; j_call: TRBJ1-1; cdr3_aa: CASSSPRVGQGAGNTEAFF; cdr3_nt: TGTGCCAGCAGCTCCCCACGGGTGGGACAGGGGGCTGGGAACACTGAAGCTTTCTTT
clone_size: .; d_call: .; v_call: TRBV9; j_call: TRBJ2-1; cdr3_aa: CASSLDSTYNEQFF; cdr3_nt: TGTGCCAGCAGCCTTGACAGTACCTACAATGAGCAGTTCTTC
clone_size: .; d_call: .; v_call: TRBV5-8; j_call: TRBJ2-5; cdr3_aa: CASSLAGNPQTYF; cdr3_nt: TGTGCCAGCAGCTTGGCCGGGAACCCCCAAACGTACTTC
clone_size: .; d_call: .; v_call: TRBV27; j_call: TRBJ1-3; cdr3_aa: CASSLSAGVDTIYF; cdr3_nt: TGTGCCAGCAGTTTATCCGCAGGGGTGGACACCATATATTTT
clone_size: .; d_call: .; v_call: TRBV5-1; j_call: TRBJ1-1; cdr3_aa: CASSLREGENTEAFF; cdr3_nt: TGCGCCAGCAGCTTAAGAGAGGGGGAAAACACTGAAGCTTTCTTT
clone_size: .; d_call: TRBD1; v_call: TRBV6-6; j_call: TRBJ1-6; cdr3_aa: CASSSKGGSTPLHF; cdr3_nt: TGTGCCAGCAGTTCAAAAGGGGGCAGTACACCCCTCCACTTT
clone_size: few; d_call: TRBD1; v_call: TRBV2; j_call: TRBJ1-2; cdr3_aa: CASTGTDYGYTF; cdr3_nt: TGTGCCAGCACTGGGACAGACTATGGCTACACCTTC
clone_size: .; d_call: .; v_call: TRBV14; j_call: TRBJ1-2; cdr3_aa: CASSPKERGATYGYTF; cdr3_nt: TGTGCCAGCAGCCCCAAAGAGCGGGGGGCGACCTATGGCTACACCTTC
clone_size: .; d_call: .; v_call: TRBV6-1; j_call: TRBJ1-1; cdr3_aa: CASRNRVGTEAFF; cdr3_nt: TGTGCCAGCAGAAACAGGGTGGGCACTGAAGCTTTCTTT
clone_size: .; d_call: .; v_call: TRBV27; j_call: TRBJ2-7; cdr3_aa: CASSPQEGAVAYEQYF; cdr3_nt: TGTGCCAGCAGTCCCCAGGAGGGGGCGGTGGCCTACGAGCAGTACTTC
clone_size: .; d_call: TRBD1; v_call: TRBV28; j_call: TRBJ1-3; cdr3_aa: CASSLDRGSGNTIYF; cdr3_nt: TGTGCCAGCAGTTTAGACAGGGGCTCTGGAAACACCATATATTTT
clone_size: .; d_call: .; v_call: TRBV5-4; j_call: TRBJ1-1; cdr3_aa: CASSGGSPLTEAFF; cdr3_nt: TGTGCCAGCAGCGGGGGGAGTCCCCTCACTGAAGCTTTCTTT
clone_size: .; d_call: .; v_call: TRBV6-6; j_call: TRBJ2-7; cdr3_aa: CASSYHMIDSPREQYF; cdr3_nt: TGTGCCAGCAGTTACCATATGATCGACAGTCCTCGTGAGCAGTACTTC
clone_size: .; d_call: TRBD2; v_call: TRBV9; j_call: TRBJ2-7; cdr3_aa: CASSPGLAGGRLAYEQYF; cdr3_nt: TGTGCCAGCAGCCCCGGACTAGCGGGGGGGCGGTTGGCCTACGAGCAGTACTTC
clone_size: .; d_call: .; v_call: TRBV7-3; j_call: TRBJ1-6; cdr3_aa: CASSLQGGDSPLHF; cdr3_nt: TGTGCCAGCAGCTTACAGGGAGGGGATTCACCCCTCCACTTT
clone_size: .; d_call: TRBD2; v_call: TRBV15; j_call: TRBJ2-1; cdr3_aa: CATSRVVSGGASNEQFF; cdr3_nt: TGTGCCACCAGCAGAGTGGTTAGCGGGGGGGCTAGCAATGAGCAGTTCTTC
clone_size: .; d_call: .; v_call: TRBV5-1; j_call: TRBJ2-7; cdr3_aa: CASSPVRDHEQYF; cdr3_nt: TGCGCCAGCAGCCCGGTGCGGGACCACGAGCAGTACTTC
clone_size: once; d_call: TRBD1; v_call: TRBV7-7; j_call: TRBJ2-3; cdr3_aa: CASSLGTGVTDTQYF; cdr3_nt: TGTGCCAGCAGCTTAGGGACAGGGGTCACAGATACGCAGTATTTT
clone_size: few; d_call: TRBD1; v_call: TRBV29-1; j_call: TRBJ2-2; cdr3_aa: CSVGRDRGTGELFF; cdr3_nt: TGCAGCGTTGGCCGGGACAGGGGGACCGGGGAGCTGTTTTTT
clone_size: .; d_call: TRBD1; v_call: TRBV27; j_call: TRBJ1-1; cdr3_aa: CASSLYRDRGSGTEAFF; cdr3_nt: TGTGCCAGCAGTTTATACAGGGACAGGGGTTCTGGCACTGAAGCTTTCTTT
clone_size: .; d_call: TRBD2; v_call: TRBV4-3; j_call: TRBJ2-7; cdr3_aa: CASSQETLAGVKAYEQYF; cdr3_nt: TGCGCCAGCAGCCAAGAGACATTAGCGGGGGTAAAGGCCTACGAGCAGTACTTC
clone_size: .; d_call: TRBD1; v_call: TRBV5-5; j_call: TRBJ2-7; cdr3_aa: CASSPRPTGSYEQYF; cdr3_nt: TGTGCCAGCAGCCCCCGACCGACAGGGTCCTACGAGCAGTACTTC
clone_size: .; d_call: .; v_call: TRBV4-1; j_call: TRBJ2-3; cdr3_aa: CASSHPLERENLQYF; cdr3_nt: TGCGCCAGCAGCCACCCCTTGGAGAGGGAGAACTTGCAGTATTTT
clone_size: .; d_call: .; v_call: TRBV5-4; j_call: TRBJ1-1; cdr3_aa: CASSLDTRNTEAFF; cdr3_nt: TGTGCCAGCAGCTTGGATACACGAAACACTGAAGCTTTCTTT
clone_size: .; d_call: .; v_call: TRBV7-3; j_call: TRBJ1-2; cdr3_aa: CAHTDAVNGYTF; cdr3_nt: TGTGCCCACACGGATGCGGTTAATGGCTACACCTTC
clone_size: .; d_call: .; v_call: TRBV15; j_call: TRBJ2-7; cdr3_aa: CATSRDVRGEEQYF; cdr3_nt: TGTGCCACCAGCAGAGATGTGCGGGGAGAGGAGCAGTACTTC
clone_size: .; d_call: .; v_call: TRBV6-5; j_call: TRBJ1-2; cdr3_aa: CASSYGEGGSNYGYTF; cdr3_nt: TGTGCCAGCAGTTACGGGGAGGGGGGAAGTAACTATGGCTACACCTTC
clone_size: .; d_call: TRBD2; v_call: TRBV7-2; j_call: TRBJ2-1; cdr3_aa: CASSLAGSGAYNEQFF; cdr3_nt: TGTGCCAGCAGCTTAGCGGGGAGCGGGGCGTACAATGAGCAGTTCTTC
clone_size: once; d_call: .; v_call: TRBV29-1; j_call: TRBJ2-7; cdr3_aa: CSVGERTHEQYF; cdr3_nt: TGCAGCGTTGGGGAGAGAACCCACGAGCAGTACTTC
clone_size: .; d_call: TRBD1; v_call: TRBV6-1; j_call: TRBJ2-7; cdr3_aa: CASSEASQGAGEQYF; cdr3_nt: TGTGCCAGCAGTGAAGCCTCACAGGGGGCGGGTGAGCAGTACTTC
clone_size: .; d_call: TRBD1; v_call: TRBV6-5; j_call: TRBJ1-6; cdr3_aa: CASTTDRAVNSPLHF; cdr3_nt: TGTGCCAGCACTACTGACAGGGCCGTTAATTCACCCCTCCACTTT
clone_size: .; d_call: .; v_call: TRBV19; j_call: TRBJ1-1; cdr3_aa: CASSAEDRTEAFF; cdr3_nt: TGTGCCAGTAGTGCTGAGGACAGAACTGAAGCTTTCTTT
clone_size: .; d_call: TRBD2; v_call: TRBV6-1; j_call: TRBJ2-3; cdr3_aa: CASSEEGGGATDTQYF; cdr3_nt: TGTGCCAGCAGTGAAGAGGGCGGGGGGGCCACGGATACGCAGTATTTT
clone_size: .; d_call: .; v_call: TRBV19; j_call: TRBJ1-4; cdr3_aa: CASSAYQQGLNEKLFF; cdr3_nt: TGTGCCAGTAGTGCCTACCAACAGGGCTTGAATGAAAAACTGTTTTTT
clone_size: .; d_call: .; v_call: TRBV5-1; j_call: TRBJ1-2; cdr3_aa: CASSLLQGRGYTF; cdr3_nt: TGCGCCAGCAGCTTGCTCCAGGGCCGGGGCTACACCTTC
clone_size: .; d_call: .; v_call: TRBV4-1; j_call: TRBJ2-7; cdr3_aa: CASSRDILPDEQYF; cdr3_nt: TGCGCCAGCAGCCGGGACATCTTACCCGACGAGCAGTACTTC
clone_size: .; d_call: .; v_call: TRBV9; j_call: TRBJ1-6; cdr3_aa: CASSVEEGYNSPLHF; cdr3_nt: TGTGCCAGCAGCGTAGAAGAGGGTTATAATTCACCCCTCCACTTT
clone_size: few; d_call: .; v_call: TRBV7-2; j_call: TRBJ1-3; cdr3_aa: CASATESSGNTIYF; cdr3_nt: TGTGCCAGCGCGACAGAGAGCTCTGGAAACACCATATATTTT